The rows below give T cell receptor beta chains drawn from one sample of a study of shared clonotypes between healthy human individuals. Assay used: immunoSEQ multiplex PCR; TCRdb lists only in-frame clones, some missing. The sample includes 2,500,000 or so clones, 85% to 95% of them seen just once. The sequenced sample was naive CD4+ T cells from PBMCs. The origin of the receptors is a man aged 18 to 30 in good health. Some clones in this sample may be carry-over from other donors' samples. Both conserved end residues are part of each CDR3. Each record gives: D gene, J gene, V gene, clone size, CDR3 DNA, CDR3 protein. The D gene is left open where the match is weak. Some rows have no size entry. The others give once, few or many, or a class for an expanded clone.

TRBD2	TRBJ2-1	TRBV9	once	TGTGCCAGCAGCGTACTCGTAGCGGGATACAATGAGCAGTTCTTC	CASSVLVAGYNEQFF
TRBD2	TRBJ2-2	TRBV2	NA	TGTGCCAGCAGTAGCGGGAGTGAAGCCACCGGGGAGCTGTTTTTT	CASSSGSEATGELFF
NA	TRBJ2-3	TRBV10-3	NA	TGTGCCATCAGTGAGCTCGGTCTAGCGTCGCAGTATTTT	CAISELGLASQYF
NA	TRBJ1-5	TRBV28	once	TGTGCCAGCAGTTTAGCACGTTTCAATCAGCCCCAGCATTTT	CASSLARFNQPQHF
NA	TRBJ2-7	TRBV4-2	NA	TGTGCCAGCAGCCGCCTAGCCGACTCCTACGAGCAGTACTTC	CASSRLADSYEQYF
NA	TRBJ1-5	TRBV9	NA	TGTGCCAGCAGCGTAGGACGGAATAGCAATCAGCCCCAGCATTTT	CASSVGRNSNQPQHF
TRBD1	TRBJ1-1	TRBV27	NA	TGTGCCAGCAGGCAACAGGGGGGCACTGAAGCTTTCTTT	CASRQQGGTEAFF
NA	TRBJ2-7	TRBV7-2	NA	TGTGCCAGCAGCTTATACAGGTTGTCAGGGGAGCAGTACTTC	CASSLYRLSGEQYF
TRBD2	TRBJ2-3	TRBV10-3	NA	TGTGCCATCAGCTTAGCGGGAGGGTCAGATACGCAGTATTTT	CAISLAGGSDTQYF
NA	TRBJ1-2	TRBV18	NA	TGTGCCAGCTCACCAACGAGGGAGTGGGGCTACACCTTC	CASSPTREWGYTF
TRBD2	TRBJ2-1	TRBV6-4	once	TGTGCCACCAGTCCTGTAGCGGGAGCATCCTACAATGAGCAGTTCTTC	CATSPVAGASYNEQFF
NA	TRBJ1-1	TRBV29-1	once	TGCAGCGTTTTCCGGGACCCACGGAAAGCTTTCTTT	CSVFRDPRKAFF
TRBD2	TRBJ2-7	TRBV2	few	TGTGCCACCACGTCAGCGGGGAACGAGCAGTACTTC	CATTSAGNEQYF
NA	TRBJ2-5	TRBV14	NA	TGTGCCAGCAGCCCTCCCCTTGGCACCCAAGAGACCCAGTACTTC	CASSPPLGTQETQYF
NA	TRBJ2-7	TRBV12-5	NA	TGTGCTAGTGCCCGGGGGTACAGCTCCTACGAGCAGTACTTC	CASARGYSSYEQYF
NA	TRBJ1-2	TRBV15	NA	TGTGCCACCAGCTGGAGGGGGGGGGTCCGCTACACCTTC	CATSWRGGVRYTF
NA	TRBJ1-3	TRBV4-2	NA	TGTGCCAGCAGCCCCGAGGGGCGGGGGTTGAGACGAAGAAACACCATATATTTT	CASSPEGRGLRRRNTIYF
NA	TRBJ2-4	TRBV7-9	NA	TGTGCCAGCAGCCAGACCAAGGACTTAGGAGTCATTCAGTACTTC	CASSQTKDLGVIQYF
NA	TRBJ2-3	TRBV29-1	NA	TGCAGCGTACGAAGTGGGGTTATAAGCACAGATACGCAGTATTTT	CSVRSGVISTDTQYF
TRBD1	TRBJ1-2	TRBV9	NA	TGTGCCAGCAGCGTAGGTAGGGACAGGGGGCTCAGATCCTATGGCTACACCTTC	CASSVGRDRGLRSYGYTF
NA	TRBJ2-3	TRBV4-3	few	TGCGCCAGCAGCCAAGCGCCTTTCCTCACAGATACGCAGTATTTT	CASSQAPFLTDTQYF
NA	TRBJ1-4	TRBV7-6	NA	TGTGCCAGCAGACGAAAATTGGCAGGGGATGAAAAACTGTTTTTT	CASRRKLAGDEKLFF
NA	TRBJ1-1	TRBV11-2	NA	TGTGCCAGCAGCTCCGCCCCGCTGAACACTGAAGCTTTCTTT	CASSSAPLNTEAFF
TRBD1	TRBJ1-2	TRBV29-1	NA	TGCAGCGTTGAACCGGGACAGGGCTATGGCTACACCTTC	CSVEPGQGYGYTF
NA	TRBJ2-7	TRBV7-9	NA	TGTGCCAGCAGCCGGGGAGAGTGGGAGCAGTACTTC	CASSRGEWEQYF
NA	TRBJ2-7	TRBV10-3	NA	TGTGCCATCAGTGAGTCGATTGGGAACTACGAGCAGTACTTC	CAISESIGNYEQYF
TRBD2	TRBJ2-5	TRBV5-1	NA	TGCGCCAGCAGCTCGTCTAGCGGGTTCCAAGAGACCCAGTACTTC	CASSSSSGFQETQYF
TRBD1	TRBJ2-4	TRBV6-5	NA	TGTGCCAGCAGTCCCCCCGGGACAGGGAAAAACATTCAGTACTTC	CASSPPGTGKNIQYF
NA	TRBJ2-3	TRBV11-2	NA	TGTGCCAGCAGCTCAGCGGGCACAGATACGCAGTATTTT	CASSSAGTDTQYF
TRBD1	TRBJ2-1	TRBV30	NA	TGTGCCTGGAGTGTATCCGTGACAGGGAGCTCCTACAATGAGCAGTTCTTC	CAWSVSVTGSSYNEQFF
NA	TRBJ2-1	TRBV15	NA	TGTGCCACCAGCAGCGGCAGCCTGGACAGCAATGAGCAGTTCTTC	CATSSGSLDSNEQFF
NA	TRBJ1-5	TRBV30	few	TGTGCCTGGAGTGTACTGGACTATAGCAATCAGCCCCAGCATTTT	CAWSVLDYSNQPQHF
NA	TRBJ2-5	TRBV29-1	NA	TGCAGCGGTTATCAGGGCGCGGAGACCCAGTACTTC	CSGYQGAETQYF
NA	TRBJ1-6	TRBV10-3	NA	TGTGCCATCAGTGAAATCGACGGGTCACCCCTCCACTTT	CAISEIDGSPLHF
TRBD1	TRBJ2-3	TRBV7-9	NA	TGTGCCAGCAGAGGACAGGGGGCAGATACGCAGTATTTT	CASRGQGADTQYF
NA	TRBJ1-3	TRBV6-1	few	TGTGCCAGCAGTGTTGATAGAGACACCATATATTTT	CASSVDRDTIYF
TRBD2	TRBJ2-7	TRBV5-1	NA	TGCGCCAGCAGCTCCCAGGGAGGGCCCTCCTACGAGCAGTACTTC	CASSSQGGPSYEQYF
TRBD2	TRBJ2-1	TRBV5-1	NA	TGCGCCAGCAGCTCGAGCGCCGGGACTAGCGGGATGGGGCCCTACAATGAGCAGTTCTTC	CASSSSAGTSGMGPYNEQFF
NA	TRBJ1-2	TRBV5-4	once	TGTGCCAGCCACTCGGTCCGGGGAGACTATGGCTACACCTTC	CASHSVRGDYGYTF
TRBD1	TRBJ1-2	TRBV28	NA	TGTGCCAGCAGTGCGGACAGGGAGACGTATGGCTACACCTTC	CASSADRETYGYTF